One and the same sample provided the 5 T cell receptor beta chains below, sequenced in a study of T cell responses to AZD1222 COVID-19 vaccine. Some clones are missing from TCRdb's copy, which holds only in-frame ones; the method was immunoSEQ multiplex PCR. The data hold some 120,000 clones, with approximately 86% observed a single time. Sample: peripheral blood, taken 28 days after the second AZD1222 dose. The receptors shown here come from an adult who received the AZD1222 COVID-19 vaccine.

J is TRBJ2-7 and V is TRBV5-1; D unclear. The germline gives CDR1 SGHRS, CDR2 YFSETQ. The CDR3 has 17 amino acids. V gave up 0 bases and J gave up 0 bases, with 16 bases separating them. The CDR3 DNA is TGCGCCAGCAGCTTGGCCTACTCAGACCTCTTCTCCTACGAGCAGTACTTC. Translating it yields CASSLAYSDLFSYEQYF.

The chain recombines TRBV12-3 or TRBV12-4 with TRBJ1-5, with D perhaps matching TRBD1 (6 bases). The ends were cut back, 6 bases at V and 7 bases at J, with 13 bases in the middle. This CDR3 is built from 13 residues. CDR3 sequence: CASSEGVRQPQHF. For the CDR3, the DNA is TGTGCCAGCAGCGAGGGGGTGCGGCAGCCCCAGCATTTT.

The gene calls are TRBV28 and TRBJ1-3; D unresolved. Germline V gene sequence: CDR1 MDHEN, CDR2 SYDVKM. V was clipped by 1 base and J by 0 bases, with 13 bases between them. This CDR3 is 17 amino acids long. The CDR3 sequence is CASSLYLARNSGNTIYF. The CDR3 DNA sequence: TGTGCCAGCAGTTTATATTTGGCGAGAAACTCTGGAAACACCATATATTTT.

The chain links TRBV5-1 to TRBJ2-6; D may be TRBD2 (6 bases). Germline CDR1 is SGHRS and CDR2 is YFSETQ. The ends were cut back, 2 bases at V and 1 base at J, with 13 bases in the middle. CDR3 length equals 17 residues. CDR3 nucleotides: TGCGCCAGCAGCTTTCAGGCCCGGGGGTCTGGGGCCAACGTCCTGACTTTC. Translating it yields CASSFQARGSGANVLTF. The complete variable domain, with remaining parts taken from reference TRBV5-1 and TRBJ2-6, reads KAGVTQTPRYLIKTRGQQVTLSCSPISGHRSVSWYQQTPGQGLQFLFEYFSETQRNKGNFPGRFSGRQFSNSRSEMNVSTLELGDSALYLCASSFQARGSGANVLTFGAGSRLTVL.

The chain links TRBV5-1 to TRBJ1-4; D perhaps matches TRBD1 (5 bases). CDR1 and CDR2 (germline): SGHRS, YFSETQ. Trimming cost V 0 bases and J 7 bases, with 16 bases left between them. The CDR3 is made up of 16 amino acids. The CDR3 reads CASSLVPAGIIEKLFF. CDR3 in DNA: TGCGCCAGCAGCTTGGTCCCAGCAGGGATAATTGAAAAACTGTTTTTT.